One and the same sample provided the 14 T cell receptor beta chains below, sequenced in a study of T cell responses to AZD1222 COVID-19 vaccine. Clones were read by immunoSEQ multiplex PCR, and TCRdb kept only the in-frame ones, dropping some. The repertoire consists of roughly 80,000 clones, with under 95% occurring once and the leading ten covering approximately 8%. The specimen comprised peripheral blood, sampled 28 days after the second AZD1222 dose. All receptors come from an adult who received the AZD1222 COVID-19 vaccine.

This clone was seen more than once but under ten times. The chain has TRBV18 and TRBJ1-5, with TRBD1 as a possible D gene (5 bases). The CDR3 length is 13 residues. Germline assignment: CDR1 KGHSH and CDR2 LQKENI. Deletions cut 3 bases from V and 7 bases from J, with 10 bases between. CDR3 in amino acids: CASSPGTEQPQHF. The CDR3 DNA reads TGTGCCAGCTCACCGGGGACCGAGCAGCCCCAGCATTTT.

The chain joins TRBV7-9 to TRBJ2-2, with D possibly being TRBD1 or TRBD2 (6 bases each). Trimming shortened V by 5 bases and J by 6 bases, and 13 bases separated the two germline ends. Germline-derived CDR1 and CDR2 are SEHNR and FQNEAQ (reference sequence). The CDR3 is 14 amino acids. CDR3 DNA: TGTGCCAGCAGCGCCCCGAGGGGGGCCGGGGAGCTGTTTTTT. Its protein is CASSAPRGAGELFF.

The V gene is TRBV6-4, the J gene TRBJ2-3; unclear D gene. Germline V gives CDR1 MRHNA, CDR2 SNTAGT. Trimming took 2 bases from V and 7 from J, leaving 16 bases between them. The CDR3 extends over 15 amino acids. In nucleotides, the CDR3 is TGTGCCAGCAGTGACCAACCCAACCAGGCGAATACGCAGTATTTT. Residues: CASSDQPNQANTQYF.

This chain uses TRBV9 with TRBJ2-3; 8 nucleotides match TRBD2. J lost 4 bases, V lost 4 bases, and 8 bases had no gene match. There are 15 residues in the CDR3. Germline values: CDR1 SGDLS, CDR2 YYNGEE. CDR3 DNA sequence: TGTGCCAGCAGCACGGGGACTAGAGGCTCAGATACGCAGTATTTT. Translating it yields CASSTGTRGSDTQYF.

V gene TRBV7-9 combines with J gene TRBJ2-7; the D gene is possibly TRBD1 (6 bases). The CDR3 has 15 residues. V was cut by 5 bases and J by 0 bases, with 14 bases left in between. Germline lookup yields CDR1 SEHNR and CDR2 FQNEAQ (reference sequence). The CDR3 bases are TGTGCCAGCAGCCGAAAACTGGACAGCTCCTACGAGCAGTACTTC. It specifies CASSRKLDSSYEQYF.

This chain connects TRBV28 to TRBJ2-5, with D possibly called TRBD1 or TRBD2 (5 bases each). Germline V CDR1 and CDR2: MDHEN, SYDVKM. V lost 4 bases, J lost 4 bases, and 10 bases lay in between. The CDR3 runs to 13 residues. The CDR3: CASSSGTPETQYF. Here the CDR3 DNA reads TGTGCCAGCAGTTCGGGGACCCCAGAGACCCAGTACTTC.

This chain uses TRBV5-1 with TRBJ2-3, with 7 bases fitting TRBD2. Germline CDR1 and CDR2: SGHRS and YFSETQ. This CDR3 contains 16 residues. The J segment lost 0 bases and the V segment lost 0 bases, leaving 4 bases of the junction unmatched. The DNA for the CDR3 is TGCGCCAGCAGCTTGGCCGCAGCGGGGAGCACAGATACGCAGTATTTT. It specifies CASSLAAAGSTDTQYF.

The chain carries TRBV12-3 or TRBV12-4 and TRBJ1-2; tentative D call: TRBD1 (6 bases). CDR3 length equals 12 residues. Trimming removed 5 bases at V and 4 bases at J, with 8 bases between. CDR3 residues: CASSEQGYGYTF. The CDR3 coding sequence is TGTGCCAGCAGTGAACAGGGCTATGGCTACACCTTC.

This chain joins TRBV6-5 and TRBJ1-5, with D maybe TRBD1 (6 bases). Germline CDR1 and CDR2: MNHEY and SVGAGI. With 6 bases removed from V and 5 bases from J, the gap between germline ends came to 14 bases. This CDR3 has 14 residues. This CDR3 is CASRPTGWDQPQHF. The CDR3 nucleotides are TGTGCCAGCAGACCTACAGGGTGGGATCAGCCCCAGCATTTT.

The rearrangement links TRBV18 to TRBJ1-1; tentative D call: TRBD1 (6 bases). CDR1 is KGHSH, CDR2 LQKENI, per germline. The CDR3 runs 14 residues. The V gene lost 2 bases and the J gene lost 0 bases, with 7 bases spanning the gap. The CDR3 bases are TGTGCCAGCTCACCAGACAGGATGAACACTGAAGCTTTCTTT. Its protein product is CASSPDRMNTEAFF.

This clone was found once. This chain joins TRBV20-1 and TRBJ1-4; D remains ambiguous. Germline lookup yields CDR1 DFQATT and CDR2 SNEGSKA (reference sequence). The CDR3 is made up of 15 amino acids. V was trimmed by 3 bases and J by 4 bases, leaving 15 bases between them. The CDR3 sequence is CSASNSGGVNEKLFF. The CDR3 bases are TGCAGTGCTAGTAATTCGGGCGGAGTTAATGAAAAACTGTTTTTT.

DNA of the CDR3: TGTGCCAGCAGCCCGACTAGCGGGAGCTCCTACAATGAGCAGTTCTTC. Translated: CASSPTSGSSYNEQFF. V is TRBV7-8 and J is TRBJ2-1; 12 bases fit TRBD2. Trimming cost V 5 bases and J 0 bases; bases outside gene matches: 2. Germline CDR1 SGHVS, CDR2 FQNEAQ. This CDR3 is 16 amino acids long.

This rearrangement joins TRBV7-8 to TRBJ1-5; D unclear. Deletions cut 1 base from V and 0 bases from J, with 7 bases between. The CDR3 runs to 15 residues. Germline V gene lookup returns CDR1 SGHVS and CDR2 FQNEAQ. CDR3: CASSLERFSNQPQHF. In DNA form, the CDR3 reads TGTGCCAGCAGCTTAGAGAGATTTAGCAATCAGCCCCAGCATTTT.

This clone was seen a handful of times. CDR3 loop: CASSLSGLSYEQYF. CDR3 DNA sequence: TGTGCCAGCAGTTTATCGGGGCTTTCCTACGAGCAGTACTTC. The genes are TRBV27 and TRBJ2-7, with D possibly TRBD1 on 5 matching bases. Deletions cut 0 bases from V and 1 base from J, with 7 bases between. The CDR3 extends over 14 amino acids. Germline assignment: CDR1 MNHEY and CDR2 SMNVEV (reference sequence).